One sample yielded the 10 T cell receptor beta chains listed below, sequenced in a study of T cell responses to AZD1222 COVID-19 vaccine. The table came from immunoSEQ multiplex PCR; TCRdb's copy has only in-frame clones and leaves some out. The table includes around 140,000 clones, around 91% detected once. This specimen consisted of peripheral blood, obtained 28 days after the second AZD1222 dose. The receptors derive from an adult who received the AZD1222 COVID-19 vaccine.

V and J are TRBV29-1 and TRBJ1-2; maybe TRBD1 (6 bases). V lost 3 bases and J 4 bases, leaving 15 bases between the germline ends. Germline V gives CDR1 SQVTM, CDR2 ANQGSEA. The CDR3 loop spans 14 amino acids. CDR3 residues: CSVEAQGPLYGYTF. In DNA form, the CDR3 reads TGCAGCGTTGAGGCACAGGGACCCCTCTATGGCTACACCTTC.

This clone was counted a single time. The V gene is TRBV27, the J gene TRBJ1-5; the D is unclear. The CDR3 sequence is 14 residues long. Germline values: CDR1 MNHEY, CDR2 SMNVEV (reference sequence). V was clipped by 2 bases and J by 7 bases, with 12 bases between them. The CDR3 sequence is CASSLEGREQPQHF. CDR3 in DNA: TGTGCCAGCAGTTTAGAGGGAAGGGAACAGCCCCAGCATTTT.

CDR3 in DNA: TGTGCCAGCAATTACAGGGGGACTGAAGCTTTCTTT. Translation gives CASNYRGTEAFF. This chain joins TRBV28 and TRBJ1-1; 8 bases are shared with TRBD1. CDR3 length equals 12 residues. The germline V gene has CDR1 MDHEN and CDR2 SYDVKM. V trimming: 7 bases; J trimming: 5 bases; junction bases outside the gene matches: 3.

This clone occurred once. The chain uses TRBV7-2 and TRBJ1-5; 10 bases are shared with TRBD1. Losses at the gene ends were 5 bases for V and 6 bases for J; bases not matched to a gene: 10. This CDR3 contains 16 residues. Germline loops: CDR1 SGHTA, CDR2 FQGNSA. The CDR3 is CASSAQGGTGVQPQHF. The CDR3 DNA reads as TGTGCCAGCAGCGCCCAGGGGGGGACAGGGGTTCAGCCCCAGCATTTT.

To note about this clone: The junction departs from germline at one end; a sequencing error may be responsible. This chain links TRBV7-2 with TRBJ1-4, with a weak D call TRBD1 (6 bases). The CDR3 spans 11 residues. Germline V gives CDR1 SGHTA, CDR2 FQGNSA. The CDR3 loop is CASTLGGKLFF. CDR3 DNA sequence: TGTGCCAGCACCTTAGGGGGAAAACTGTTTTTT.

The V call is TRBV3-1 (or the pseudogene TRBV3-2), the J call TRBJ1-5; the D gene is possibly TRBD1 (5 bases). Per germline, CDR1 LGHDT and CDR2 YNNKEL (reference sequence). Trimming left V 4 bases short and J 0 bases short, with 7 bases between. This CDR3 comprises 14 residues. This CDR3 is CASSPTDSNQPQHF. The CDR3 bases are TGTGCCAGCAGCCCGACAGATAGCAATCAGCCCCAGCATTTT.

The chain has TRBV5-5 and TRBJ2-5; D unresolved. Trimming took off 0 bases at V and 0 bases at J, with 15 bases between the two ends. Germline-derived CDR1 and CDR2 are SGHKS and YYEKEE (reference sequence). This CDR3 region has 17 residues. In DNA form, the CDR3 reads TGTGCCAGCAGCTTGGTGATGGCAGTCCCGTACCAAGAGACCCAGTACTTC. It codes for CASSLVMAVPYQETQYF.

The CDR3 region is CASSLQANQPQHF. The CDR3 DNA is TGTGCCAGCAGTTTGCAGGCAAATCAGCCCCAGCATTTT. This chain connects TRBV12-3 or TRBV12-4 to TRBJ1-5; D remains unclear. The CDR3 length is 13 residues. V was clipped by 3 bases and J by 4 bases, with 7 bases between them.

The gene calls are TRBV11-2 and TRBJ1-2; 8 bases fit TRBD1. Germline lookup yields CDR1 SGHAT and CDR2 FQNNGV. The J segment lost 8 bases and the V segment lost 6 bases, leaving 8 bases of the junction unmatched. The CDR3 runs 13 residues. The CDR3 region has the DNA TGTGCCAGCAGTCCCGACAGGGGCCGGGGCTACACCTTC. Protein sequence: CASSPDRGRGYTF.

This chain links TRBV7-9 with TRBJ1-2; possible D gene TRBD1, 5 bases. Deletions cut 5 bases from V and 9 bases from J, with 13 bases between. Germline values: CDR1 SEHNR, CDR2 FQNEAQ (reference sequence). This CDR3 has 12 amino acids. CDR3 nucleotides: TGTGCCAGCAGCCTAGGGACCCTTAGCTACACCTTC. Its protein product is CASSLGTLSYTF.